These 9 T cell receptor beta chains were sequenced from one sample in a study of T cells in Graves' hyperthyroidism and ophthalmopathy (dated by TCRdb to between 2017 and 2020). The method was multiplex PCR. Instrument on record: Illumina HiSeq 2000. The TCR beta CDR3 regions were amplified from RNA transcripts. The first round of RT-PCR for the TCR CDR3 was performed with the HTBI primer set and the Qiagen OneStep RT-PCR kit. Using fastp at Q25 and MiXCR, TCRdb reprocessed the public reads and kept productive beta chains. Every CDR3 protein is listed once, alongside the most common genes and DNA of its rows. A total of more than 300,000 distinct CDR3 sequences appear in this sample, 17% of them only once. The leading ten clones occupy 30% to 40% of the sample. Sequencing used blood. The origin of the receptors is a woman in her 30s with Graves' hyperthyroidism that later progressed to Graves' ophthalmopathy.

This clonotype was detected only a few times. The chain employs TRBV10-2 and TRBJ1-2; D not resolved. V shed 3 bases and J shed 4 bases, with 15 bases lying between them. This CDR3 is 15 amino acids long. Germline V lookup: CDR1 WSHSY, CDR2 SAAADI. In DNA form, the CDR3 reads TGCGCCAGCAGTGAAAACCTCCTGATGGGCTATGGCTACACCTTC. Its protein product is CASSENLLMGYGYTF.

A note on this clonotype: A junction boundary mismatches the germline segment, possibly from a read error. The chain recombines TRBV11-2 with TRBJ1-1; no firm D call. The CDR3 is made up of 15 amino acids. Germline loops: CDR1 SGHAT, CDR2 FQNNGV. CDR3 coding DNA: TGTGCCAGCAGCTTGCGCCTTGGGCTGAACAGTGAAGCTTTCTTT. Translating gives CASSLRLGLNSEAFF.

This clonotype has a count of ten or more. A read error may account for a junction end that differs from germline. The V gene is TRBV19, the J gene TRBJ1-6; no firm D call. Germline loops: CDR1 LNHDA, CDR2 SQIVND (reference sequence). The CDR3 length is 15 residues. CDR3 bases: TGTGCCAGTAGGATAGGAGACATCCCGGATTCACCCCTCCACTTT. Translated: CASRIGDIPDSPLHF.

This clonotype was seen ten or more times. The chain combines TRBV2 with TRBJ2-7; D may be TRBD1 (5 bases). Deletions cut 6 bases from V and 0 bases from J, with 15 bases between. The CDR3 length is 15 residues. CDR1 is SNHLY, CDR2 FYNNEI, per germline. The CDR3, as DNA: TGTGCCAGCAGCGGAACAGGCGCGTACTCCTACGAGCAGTACTTC. It encodes CASSGTGAYSYEQYF.

DNA for the CDR3: TGTGCCAGCAGCGTAGGGGCGACACCCGGCTCCTACGAGCAGTACTTC. This encodes CASSVGATPGSYEQYF. The genes are TRBV9 and TRBJ2-7; D not resolved. The CDR3 loop spans 16 amino acids. V was shortened by 0 bases and J by 0 bases, with 13 bases between the two germline ends. Germline V gene lookup returns CDR1 SGDLS and CDR2 YYNGEE.

The rearrangement uses TRBV5-6 and TRBJ1-1; D may be TRBD1 (5 bases). Germline CDR1 SGHDT, CDR2 YYEEEE. V was cut by 1 base and J by 8 bases, with 24 bases left in between. The CDR3 is made up of 17 amino acids. CDR3 in DNA: TGTGCCAGCAGCTTGACCGTCTTTGATCAGGGACTCTGGGAAGCTTTCTTT. This sequence encodes CASSLTVFDQGLWEAFF.

This clonotype was counted a few times. V gene TRBV19 combines with J gene TRBJ1-2; TRBD1 agrees at 9 bases. V lost 6 bases, J lost 4 bases, and 3 bases stayed unmatched. This CDR3 has 13 residues. Germline V gives CDR1 LNHDA, CDR2 SQIVND (reference sequence). CDR3 sequence reads: CASRKTGGYGYTF. CDR3 DNA: TGTGCCAGTAGGAAGACAGGGGGCTATGGCTACACCTTC.

This clonotype was counted ten times or more. The chain uses TRBV6-2 or TRBV6-3 and TRBJ2-3; D gene ambiguous. V lost 0 bases, J lost 2 bases, and 15 bases lay in between. The CDR3 runs 17 residues. From germline, CDR1 is MNHEY and CDR2 SVGEGT. The CDR3 nucleotides read TGTGCCAGCAGTTACTCGATTTCCAGAGACAACACAGATACGCAGTATTTT. This gives the protein CASSYSISRDNTDTQYF.

Note on this clonotype: Being one base from a much bigger clone, this may be a read error. The chain combines TRBV24-1 with TRBJ2-1; TRBD2 agrees at 8 bases. The CDR3 has 13 residues. Germline CDR1 reads KGHDR; CDR2 reads SFDVKD. The ends lost 10 bases at V and 10 bases at J; junction bases unmatched: 11. The CDR3 loop is CATQREWGHEQFF. The CDR3 region has the DNA TGTGCCACTCAGCGGGAGTGGGGCCACGAGCAGTTCTTC.